The 14 T cell receptor beta chains listed next were all sequenced from one sample in a study of CD8+CD57+ T cells in acquired aplastic anemia. The TCR beta profiling, which covered VDJ combination and CDR3 sequence, was carried out using genomic DNA as the template. TCRdb processed the reads anew with MiXCR; each CDR3 protein has one entry. Seen here are over 100,000 distinct CDR3 sequences, approximately 41% observed once, and the top ten hold roughly 8.1%. Sequencing input: sorted CD4+, CD8+, or CD8+CD57+ T cells (not recorded which) from PBMCs. The source is a human donor in good health, serving as a control.

This clonotype appeared many times. The V gene is TRBV6-5, the J gene TRBJ2-7; maybe TRBD2 (6 bases). The CDR3 spans 14 residues. CDR1 MNHEY and CDR2 SVGAGI come from the germline V gene. V was clipped by 4 bases and J by 0 bases, with 10 bases between them. CDR3 sequence (DNA): TGTGCCAGCAGTTCGACGGGAGCCTCCTACGAGCAGTACTTC. It specifies CASSSTGASYEQYF.

In its sample, this clonotype was seen a few times. This chain uses TRBV30 with TRBJ1-4, with a tentative D call TRBD1 (5 bases). V was pared by 2 bases and J by 10 bases, with 14 bases between. This CDR3 has 13 residues. CDR1 is GTSNPN, CDR2 SVGIG, per germline (reference sequence). The CDR3 DNA is TGTGCCTGGAGTTTAAGGGGCGTAGGAAAACTGTTTTTT. Amino acid sequence: CAWSLRGVGKLFF.

This clonotype was seen at least ten times. The J gene is TRBJ1-2, the V gene TRBV14; a weak D match, TRBD1 (6 bases). This CDR3 comprises 14 residues. The germline V gene has CDR1 SGHDN and CDR2 FVKESK. V was pared by 4 bases and J by 4 bases, with 13 bases between. The chain's CDR3 is CASSPLGGAYGYTF. The CDR3 DNA follows: TGTGCCAGCAGCCCTCTAGGGGGGGCCTATGGCTACACCTTC.

This clonotype has a single count. The DNA of the CDR3 is TGTGCCACCAGAAGACAGGGCGACGAGCAGTACTTC. Its protein is CATRRQGDEQYF. The V and J genes are TRBV15 and TRBJ2-7; 7 nucleotides align to TRBD1. Germline V gene sequence: CDR1 LNHNV, CDR2 YYDKDF (reference sequence). V shed 6 bases, J shed 5 bases, and the junction held 4 bases outside the gene matches. The CDR3 totals 12 residues.

This clonotype has a single count. This chain uses TRBV30 with TRBJ1-3; TRBD1 matches 12 bases. The CDR3 sequence is 17 residues long. V shed 4 bases and J 4 bases; nucleotides not matched to a gene: 11. Germline-derived CDR1 and CDR2 are GTSNPN and SVGIG (reference sequence). The CDR3 DNA sequence: TGTGCCTGGACCGAAACCGGGACAGGGGGCTTCGGAAACACCATATATTTT. As protein: CAWTETGTGGFGNTIYF.

A few counts support this clonotype. The rearrangement joins TRBV30 to TRBJ1-3, with D unclear. Germline V CDR1 and CDR2: GTSNPN, SVGIG (reference sequence). The CDR3 is 13 amino acids. V was shortened by 3 bases and J by 4 bases, with 10 bases between the two germline ends. In DNA, the CDR3 is TGTGCCTGGAGAGGAACCCCCGGAAACACCATATATTTT. Translation: CAWRGTPGNTIYF.

V gene TRBV19 combines with J gene TRBJ1-5; no reliable D call. Germline CDR1 reads LNHDA; CDR2 reads SQIVND (reference sequence). The length of the CDR3 is 16 residues. V was clipped by 5 bases and J by 1 base, with 15 bases between them. The CDR3 DNA reads as TGTGCCAGTAGTCCGCAGTCTACAATGAGCAATCAGCCCCAGCATTTT. It encodes CASSPQSTMSNQPQHF. The full variable domain, its missing parts supplied by reference TRBV19 and TRBJ1-5, is DGGITQSPKYLFRKEGQNVTLSCEQNLNHDAMYWYRQDPGQGLRLIYYSQIVNDFQKGDIAEGYSVSREKKESFPLTVTSAQKNPTAFYLCASSPQSTMSNQPQHFGDGTRLSIL.

As concerns this clonotype: The conserved phenylalanine or tryptophan normally closing the CDR3 is absent here, so this likely arose from a read error. The chain couples TRBV10-3 to TRBJ1-2; 9 bases are a match to TRBD1. The CDR3 sequence is 13 residues long. Germline V gene data show CDR1 as ENHRY and CDR2 as SYGVKD. V lost 7 bases to trimming and J lost 3 bases; unmatched junction nucleotides: 3. The CDR3: CAIKGTGHYGYTL. The CDR3 region has the DNA TGTGCCATCAAGGGGACAGGGCACTATGGCTACACCCTC.

This clonotype was counted many times. The chain employs TRBV5-1 and TRBJ2-1, with TRBD2 identical over 10 bases. Germline assignment: CDR1 SGHRS and CDR2 YFSETQ. With V trimmed by 0 bases and J by 9 bases, 6 bases remained unmatched. The CDR3 runs to 15 residues. The CDR3 loop is CASSLVQRGGGEQFF. The CDR3 nucleotides read TGCGCCAGCAGCTTGGTCCAGCGGGGGGGCGGTGAGCAGTTCTTC.

This clonotype was picked up a small number of times. Given a much more abundant clone one base away, this may be a read error. The chain employs TRBV3-1 and TRBJ2-1, with D hard to call. The CDR3 length is 12 residues. CDR1 and CDR2 (germline): LGHDT, YNNKEL (reference sequence). DNA for the CDR3: TGTGCCAGCAGCCGTACTGGTAATGAGCAGTCCTTC. It yields the protein CASSRTGNEQSF.

The chain is built from TRBV2 and TRBJ1-1; D gene uncertain. V was cut by 5 bases and J by 3 bases, with 16 bases left in between. From germline, CDR1 is SNHLY and CDR2 FYNNEI. This CDR3 has 15 residues. CDR3 sequence: CASSYGRDVDTEAFF. The CDR3, as DNA: TGTGCCAGCAGTTACGGACGGGATGTTGACACTGAAGCTTTCTTT.

As for this clonotype: This may stem from a read error, because a much larger clone lies one nucleotide away. The V and J genes are TRBV30 and TRBJ1-2; D uncertain. CDR1 is GTSNPN, CDR2 SVGIG, per germline (reference sequence). CDR3 size: 12 residues. The CDR3 sequence: CAWSPANCGYTF. CDR3 bases: TGTGCCTGGAGTCCAGCTAACTGTGGCTACACCTTC.

This clonotype occurred many times. The rearrangement links TRBV20-1 to TRBJ2-5; 8 nucleotides match TRBD2. Germline loops: CDR1 DFQATT, CDR2 SNEGSKA (reference sequence). The CDR3 has 14 amino acids. Trimming at V came to 5 bases and at J to 5 bases, leaving 10 bases not matched to a gene. In DNA, the CDR3 is TGCAGTGCTGGTATCGGGGGGGGCGGTGAGACCCAGTACTTC. Protein product: CSAGIGGGGETQYF.

To note about this clonotype: The germline gene is not matched at one end of the junction; a read error may be the cause. V and J are TRBV6-1 and TRBJ1-4; TRBD1 is a possible D gene (6 bases). CDR1 is MNHNS, CDR2 SASEGT, per germline. The CDR3 spans 14 residues. The CDR3 DNA reads TGTGCCAGCAGCCCCACAGGGATGGGGGAAAAACTGCCTTTT. It codes for CASSPTGMGEKLPF.